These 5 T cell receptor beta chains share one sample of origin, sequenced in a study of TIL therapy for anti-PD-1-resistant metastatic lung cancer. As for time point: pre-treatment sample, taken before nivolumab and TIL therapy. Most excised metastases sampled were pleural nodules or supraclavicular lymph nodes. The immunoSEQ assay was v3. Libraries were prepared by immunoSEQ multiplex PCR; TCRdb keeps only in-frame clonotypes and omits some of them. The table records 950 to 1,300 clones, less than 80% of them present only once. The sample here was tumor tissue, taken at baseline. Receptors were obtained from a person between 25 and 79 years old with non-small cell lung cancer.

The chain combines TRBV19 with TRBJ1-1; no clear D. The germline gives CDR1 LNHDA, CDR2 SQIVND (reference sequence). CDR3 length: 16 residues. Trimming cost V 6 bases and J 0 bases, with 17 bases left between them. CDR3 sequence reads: CASRVYGSSMNTEAFF. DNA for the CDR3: TGTGCCAGTAGAGTCTACGGCAGTTCTATGAACACTGAAGCTTTCTTT.

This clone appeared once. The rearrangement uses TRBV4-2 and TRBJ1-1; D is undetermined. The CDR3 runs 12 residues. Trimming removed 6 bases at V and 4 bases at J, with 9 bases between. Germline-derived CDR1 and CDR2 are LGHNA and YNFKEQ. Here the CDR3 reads CASRGYSTEAFF. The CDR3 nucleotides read TGTGCCAGCAGGGGGTATTCCACTGAAGCTTTCTTT.

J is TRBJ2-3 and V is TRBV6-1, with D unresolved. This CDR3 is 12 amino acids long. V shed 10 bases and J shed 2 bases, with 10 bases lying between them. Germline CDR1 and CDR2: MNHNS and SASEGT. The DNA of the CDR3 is TGTGCCACCACAAAGGACACAGATACGCAGTATTTT. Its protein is CATTKDTDTQYF.

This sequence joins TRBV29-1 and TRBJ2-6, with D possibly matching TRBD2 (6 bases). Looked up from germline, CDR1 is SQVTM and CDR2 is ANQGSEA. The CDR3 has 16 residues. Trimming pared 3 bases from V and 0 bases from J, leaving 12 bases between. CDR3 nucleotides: TGCAGCGTTGAGGCCCTCGGGGGCTCTGGGGCCAACGTCCTGACTTTC. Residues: CSVEALGGSGANVLTF.

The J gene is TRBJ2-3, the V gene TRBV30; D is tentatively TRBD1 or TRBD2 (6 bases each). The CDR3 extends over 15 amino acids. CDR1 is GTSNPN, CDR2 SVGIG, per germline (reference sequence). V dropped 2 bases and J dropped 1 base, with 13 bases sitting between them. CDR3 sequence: CAWSRLGGGTDTQYF. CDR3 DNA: TGTGCCTGGAGTAGACTGGGGGGCGGCACAGATACGCAGTATTTT. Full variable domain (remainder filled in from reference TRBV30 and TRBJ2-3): SQTIHQWPATLVQPVGSPLSLECTVEGTSNPNLYWYRQAAGRGLQLLFYSVGIGQISSEVPQNLSASRPQDRQFILSSKKLLLSDSGFYLCAWSRLGGGTDTQYFGPGTRLTVL.